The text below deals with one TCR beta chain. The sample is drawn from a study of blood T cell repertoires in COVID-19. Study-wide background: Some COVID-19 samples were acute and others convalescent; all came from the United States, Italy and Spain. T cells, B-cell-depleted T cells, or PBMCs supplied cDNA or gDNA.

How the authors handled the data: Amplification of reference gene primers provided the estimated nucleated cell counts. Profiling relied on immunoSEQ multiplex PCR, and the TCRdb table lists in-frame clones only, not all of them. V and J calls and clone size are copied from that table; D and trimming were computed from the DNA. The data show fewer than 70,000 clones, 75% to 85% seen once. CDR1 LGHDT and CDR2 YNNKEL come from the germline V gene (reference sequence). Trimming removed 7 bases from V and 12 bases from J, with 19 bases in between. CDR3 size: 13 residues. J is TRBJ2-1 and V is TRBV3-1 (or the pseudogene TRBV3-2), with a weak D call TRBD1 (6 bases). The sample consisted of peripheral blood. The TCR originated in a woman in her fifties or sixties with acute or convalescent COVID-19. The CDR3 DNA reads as TGTGCCAGCACCGATATTACAGGGTCAAGGCAGTTCTTC. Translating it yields CASTDITGSRQFF.